This TCR beta chain came from a study of blood T cell repertoires in COVID-19. Study information: The origin of the acute and convalescent COVID-19 samples was the United States, Italy and Spain. The cDNA or gDNA used as material had been derived from T cells, B-cell-depleted T cells, or PBMCs.

Per the authors' pipeline: Using reference gene primer amplification, nucleated cell counts were estimated. Profiling relied on immunoSEQ multiplex PCR, and the TCRdb table lists in-frame clones only, not all of them. That table furnishes V, J and clone size, whereas the DNA furnished D and trimming. The sample has about 160,000 clones; over 80% are singletons. In germline, CDR1 is SGHAT, CDR2 FQNNGV. CDR3 size: 15 residues. V shed 6 bases and J shed 3 bases, with 17 bases lying between them. Sequenced material: peripheral blood. This receptor was identified in a woman aged 60-75 years with acute or convalescent COVID-19. The rearrangement joins TRBV11-2 to TRBJ1-2, with D possibly being TRBD1 (5 bases). CDR3: CASRALRGTYYGYTF. CDR3 nucleotides: TGTGCCAGCAGAGCTCTTCGGGGGACGTACTATGGCTACACCTTC.